This T cell receptor beta chain originates from a study of blood T cell repertoires in COVID-19. As for the study in general: Sites across the United States, Italy and Spain contributed samples from acute and convalescent COVID-19. Nucleic acid was either cDNA or gDNA, and it came from T cells, B-cell-depleted T cells, or PBMCs.

Profiling relied on immunoSEQ multiplex PCR, and the TCRdb table lists in-frame clones only, not all of them. Altogether fewer than 300,000 clones are present, 70% to 80% being singletons, with the ten largest covering 3.3%. With respect to this clone: This specimen includes other DNA sequences encoding the same CDR3.

V was cut by 2 bases and J by 1 base, with 6 bases left in between. CDR1 is WSHSY and CDR2 is SAAADI in the germline V gene. The CDR3 runs to 13 residues. Input material: peripheral blood. The chain is built from TRBV10-2 and TRBJ2-7, with a weak D call TRBD1 (6 bases). This sequence originates from a woman of 80 years or more with acute or convalescent COVID-19. CDR3 in amino acids: CASSEQGSYEQYF. The CDR3 DNA reads TGCGCCAGCAGTGAGCAGGGGTCCTACGAGCAGTACTTC.